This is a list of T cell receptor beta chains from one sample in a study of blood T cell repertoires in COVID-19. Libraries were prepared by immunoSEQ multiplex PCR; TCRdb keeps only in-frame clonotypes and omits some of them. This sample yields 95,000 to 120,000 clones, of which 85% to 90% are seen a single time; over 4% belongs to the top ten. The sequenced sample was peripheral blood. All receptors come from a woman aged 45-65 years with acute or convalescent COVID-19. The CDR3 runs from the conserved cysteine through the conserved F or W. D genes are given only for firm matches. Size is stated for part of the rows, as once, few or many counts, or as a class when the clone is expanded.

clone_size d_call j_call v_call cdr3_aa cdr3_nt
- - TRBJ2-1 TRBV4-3 CASSQDGAGIWDEQFF TGCGCCAGCAGCCAAGACGGCGCGGGAATATGGGATGAGCAGTTCTTC
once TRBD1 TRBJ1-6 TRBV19 CASSITGGEYNSPLHF TGTGCCAGTAGTATAACAGGGGGAGAATATAATTCACCCCTCCACTTT
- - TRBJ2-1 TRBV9 CASSVPIGSGSSYNEQFF TGTGCCAGCAGCGTACCAATTGGGAGCGGCAGCTCCTACAATGAGCAGTTCTTC
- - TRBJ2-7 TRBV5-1 CASSLVFGGGSTYEQYF TGCGCCAGCAGCTTGGTTTTTGGTGGGGGGTCTACCTACGAGCAGTACTTC
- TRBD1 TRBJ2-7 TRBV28 CASRARDSLSYEQYF TGTGCCAGCAGGGCCCGGGACAGCTTGTCCTACGAGCAGTACTTC
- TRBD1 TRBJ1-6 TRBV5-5 CASSPTGGMNSPLHF TGTGCCAGCAGCCCTACAGGGGGCATGAATTCACCCCTCCACTTT
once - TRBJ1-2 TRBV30 CAWSEIGAGYTF TGTGCCTGGAGTGAAATCGGTGCCGGCTACACCTTC
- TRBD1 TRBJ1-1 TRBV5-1 CASRWGTGVNTEAFF TGCGCCAGCAGATGGGGGACAGGGGTGAACACTGAAGCTTTCTTT
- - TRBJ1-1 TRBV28 CASSTGLRIAEAFF TGTGCCAGCAGTACGGGACTGAGGATCGCTGAAGCTTTCTTT
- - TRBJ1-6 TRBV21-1 CASSRNRGRNSPLHF TGTGCCAGCAGCAGAAATCGAGGGCGAAATTCACCCCTCCACTTT
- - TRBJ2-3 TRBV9 CASSATGQIMAQYF TGTGCCAGCAGCGCAACGGGACAAATCATGGCGCAGTATTTT
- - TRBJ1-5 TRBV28 CATPIEPQHF TGTGCCACCCCCATTGAGCCCCAGCATTTT
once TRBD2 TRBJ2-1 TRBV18 CASSRTSGSNPNEQFF TGTGCCAGCTCACGGACTAGCGGGAGTAATCCCAATGAGCAGTTCTTC
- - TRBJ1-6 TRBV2 CASSGGTPNSPLHF TGTGCCAGCAGTGGGGGGACACCAAATTCACCCCTCCACTTT
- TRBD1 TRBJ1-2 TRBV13 CATDRVGTLRYGYTF TGTGCCACAGACAGGGTAGGTACTCTAAGGTATGGCTACACCTTC
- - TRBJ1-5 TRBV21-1 CASSTGVQGGTQCNQPQHF TGTGCCAGCAGCACGGGGGTGCAGGGAGGGACCCAATGCAATCAGCCCCAGCATTTT
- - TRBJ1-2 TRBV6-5 CASVTVHGYTF TGTGCCAGCGTAACAGTCCATGGCTACACCTTC
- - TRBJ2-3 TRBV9 CASSLLTASTDTQYF TGTGCCAGCAGCCTGTTGACAGCTAGCACAGATACGCAGTATTTT
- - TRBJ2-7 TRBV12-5 CASGLVTRGLGEQYF TGTGCTAGTGGTTTGGTAACCCGGGGGTTGGGGGAGCAGTACTTC
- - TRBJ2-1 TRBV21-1 CASSITGLADNEQFF TGTGCCAGCAGCATCACGGGACTAGCGGACAATGAGCAGTTCTTC
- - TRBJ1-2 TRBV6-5 CASTPGHVFGYTF TGTGCCAGCACACCGGGACACGTTTTCGGCTACACCTTC
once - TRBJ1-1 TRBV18 CASSPRRDTEAFF TGTGCCAGCTCACCACGGAGGGACACTGAAGCTTTCTTT
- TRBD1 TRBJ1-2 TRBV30 CAWSVDRGGKGYTF TGTGCCTGGAGTGTCGACAGGGGCGGAAAGGGCTACACCTTC
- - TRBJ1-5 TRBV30 CAWSVSGTINQPQHF TGTGCCTGGAGTGTAAGCGGGACAATAAATCAGCCCCAGCATTTT
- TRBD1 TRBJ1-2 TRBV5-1 CASSLGQGENYGYTF TGCGCCAGCAGCTTGGGACAGGGTGAGAACTATGGCTACACCTTC
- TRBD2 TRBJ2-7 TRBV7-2 CASSLSGGSYEQYF TGTGCCAGCAGCTTAAGCGGGGGTAGCTACGAGCAGTACTTC
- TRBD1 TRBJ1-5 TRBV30 CAWSGGQVNQPQHF TGTGCCTGGAGTGGGGGACAGGTCAATCAGCCCCAGCATTTT
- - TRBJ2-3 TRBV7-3 CASSPRGGDTQYF TGTGCCAGCAGCCCCCGCGGAGGAGATACGCAGTATTTT
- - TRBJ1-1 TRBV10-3 CAISESSVQSEAFF TGTGCCATCAGTGAGTCGAGTGTCCAAAGTGAAGCTTTCTTT
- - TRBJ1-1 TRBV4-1 CASSPGRRGNTEAFF TGCGCCAGCAGCCCAGGTAGACGGGGTAACACTGAAGCTTTCTTT
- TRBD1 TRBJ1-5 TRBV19 CASLGQGNQPQHF TGTGCCAGCCTGGGACAGGGTAATCAGCCCCAGCATTTT
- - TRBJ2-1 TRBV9 CASSPHLVSRDEQFF TGTGCCAGCAGCCCCCACCTGGTGTCTAGAGATGAGCAGTTCTTC
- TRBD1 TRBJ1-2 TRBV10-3 CAIRDRGDGYTF TGTGCCATCCGAGACAGGGGGGATGGCTACACCTTC
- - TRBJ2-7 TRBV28 CASSLEGEQYF TGTGCCAGCAGTTTAGAGGGAGAGCAGTACTTC
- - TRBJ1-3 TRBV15 CATSRSLSTLSSGNTIYF TGTGCCACCAGCAGATCCCTAAGCACCCTGAGCTCTGGAAACACCATATATTTT
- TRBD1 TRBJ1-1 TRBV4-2 CASKAARQGLEAFF TGTGCCAGCAAAGCCGCGCGACAGGGGCTTGAAGCTTTCTTT
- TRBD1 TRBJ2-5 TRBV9 CASGDRAQETQYF TGTGCCAGTGGGGACAGGGCCCAAGAGACCCAGTACTTC
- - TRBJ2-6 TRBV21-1 CASSATVSGANVLTF TGTGCCAGCAGCGCGACAGTATCTGGGGCCAACGTCCTGACTTTC
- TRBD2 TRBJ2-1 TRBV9 CASSVASGRGNEQFF TGTGCCAGCAGCGTAGCTAGCGGGAGAGGAAATGAGCAGTTCTTC
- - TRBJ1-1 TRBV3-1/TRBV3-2 CASSQQGSEAFF TGTGCCAGCAGCCAACAGGGATCTGAAGCTTTCTTT
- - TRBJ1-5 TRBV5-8 CASSLWGGWSWPQHF TGTGCCAGCAGCTTGTGGGGCGGCTGGTCCTGGCCCCAGCATTTT
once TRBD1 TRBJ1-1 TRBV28 CASSPGTGGRAEAFF TGTGCCAGCAGTCCCGGGACAGGGGGCCGGGCTGAAGCTTTCTTT
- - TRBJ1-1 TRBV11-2 CASSLVRGLNTEAFF TGTGCCAGCAGCTTAGTACGGGGTTTGAACACTGAAGCTTTCTTT
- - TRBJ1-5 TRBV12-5 CASGTGIWQPQHF TGTGCTAGTGGTACGGGAATTTGGCAGCCCCAGCATTTT
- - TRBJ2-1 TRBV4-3 CASSQDSAAFSYNEQFF TGCGCCAGCAGCCAAGATTCGGCAGCGTTCTCCTACAATGAGCAGTTCTTC
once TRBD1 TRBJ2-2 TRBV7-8 CASSLQGAGGANTGELFF TGTGCCAGCAGCTTACAGGGTGCAGGGGGCGCGAACACCGGGGAGCTGTTTTTT